This T cell receptor beta chain was recovered during a study of T cells in Graves' hyperthyroidism and ophthalmopathy. Amplified TCR beta CDR3 regions came from RNA transcripts. Initially, a first-round RT-PCR of the TCR CDR3 employed the HTBI primer set. Each CDR3 protein is one row after TCRdb ran MiXCR on the multiplex PCR reads. The sample includes about 480,000 distinct CDR3 sequences, roughly 14% of them seen just once. This clonotype was detected many times. Its antigen is not identified. Study-wide findings and caveats: Through a model of 13 V-J features, ophthalmopathy was separated from stable hyperthyroidism.

V lost 0 bases to trimming and J lost 11 bases, with 18 bases between them. The CDR3 runs 15 residues. Looked up from germline, CDR1 is MNHNY and CDR2 is SVGAGI (reference sequence). The sample comprised blood. The sequence was collected from a woman between 18 and 30 years old with Graves' hyperthyroidism. The chain uses TRBV6-6 and TRBJ2-3; perhaps TRBD2 as D (6 bases). CDR3 amino acids: CASSYSRGDLEVQYF. The CDR3 DNA sequence: TGTGCCAGCAGTTACTCGCGGGGAGACCTTGAGGTGCAGTATTTT.